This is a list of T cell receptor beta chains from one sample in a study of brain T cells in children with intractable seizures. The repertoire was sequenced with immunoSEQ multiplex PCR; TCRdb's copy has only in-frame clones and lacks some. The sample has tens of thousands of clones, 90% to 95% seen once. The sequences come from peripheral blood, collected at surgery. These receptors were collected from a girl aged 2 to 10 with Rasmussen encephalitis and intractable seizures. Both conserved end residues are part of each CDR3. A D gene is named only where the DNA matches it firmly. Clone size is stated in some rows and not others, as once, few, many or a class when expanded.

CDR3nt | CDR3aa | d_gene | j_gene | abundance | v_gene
TGTGCCAGCAGTGACGGACAGGTTCGGAACACTGAAGCTTTCTTT | CASSDGQVRNTEAFF | TRBD1 | TRBJ1-1 | many | TRBV6-1
TGCGCCAGCAGTATATCGGGATCTCCTGAAGCTTTCTTT | CASSISGSPEAFF | - | TRBJ1-1 | - | TRBV10-2
TGTGCCAGCAGCCAAGATTTTACGCAAGACGCGTATAATTCACCCCTCCACTTT | CASSQDFTQDAYNSPLHF | - | TRBJ1-6 | - | TRBV14
TGTGCCATCACTGGGGAGTCTGGAAACACCATATATTTT | CAITGESGNTIYF | - | TRBJ1-3 | once | TRBV10-3
TGTGCCAGCAGTGAAGTACTGTTGGGGGACACCGGGGAGCTGTTTTTT | CASSEVLLGDTGELFF | - | TRBJ2-2 | - | TRBV6-1
TGTGCCAGCATAAAAACTAGCCCCGCGACAGATACGCAGTATTTT | CASIKTSPATDTQYF | - | TRBJ2-3 | - | TRBV27
TGTGCCAGCAGCCGGACTAGCGGGGGGGGCGGTACGCAGTATTTT | CASSRTSGGGGTQYF | TRBD2 | TRBJ2-3 | - | TRBV2
TGTGCCAGCAGCCCGAGCGGGGGCGCAGATACGCAGTATTTT | CASSPSGGADTQYF | TRBD2 | TRBJ2-3 | - | TRBV9
TGTGCCAGCATGTCTTCTTCTATGGGCAGTAACTACGAGCAGTACTTC | CASMSSSMGSNYEQYF | - | TRBJ2-7 | - | TRBV28
TGTGCCAGCTCACCGATACCCACTTGGCGGCTGAACACTGAAGCTTTCTTT | CASSPIPTWRLNTEAFF | - | TRBJ1-1 | - | TRBV18
TGTGCCAGCAGCTTTAGACAGGCGGTCAATGAGCAGTTCTTC | CASSFRQAVNEQFF | - | TRBJ2-1 | - | TRBV7-2
TGCGCCAGCAGCTTGGATGGGGGGCAGGGTTTGGGGTACAATGAGCAGTTCTTC | CASSLDGGQGLGYNEQFF | - | TRBJ2-1 | medium-sized | TRBV5-1
TGTGCCAGTAGGGTCACGGACAGGCAAGACTATGGCTACACCTTC | CASRVTDRQDYGYTF | TRBD1 | TRBJ1-2 | - | TRBV19
TGTGCCAGCAGTTACAATGTATATGGCTACACCTTC | CASSYNVYGYTF | - | TRBJ1-2 | - | TRBV28
TGTGCCAGCAGCCCGGGGGGTGAAGCTTTCTTT | CASSPGGEAFF | - | TRBJ1-1 | - | TRBV12-3/TRBV12-4
TGTGCCAGCAGCCAAAATGAGGTCACGCCCTACAATGAGCAGTTCTTC | CASSQNEVTPYNEQFF | - | TRBJ2-1 | - | TRBV3-1/TRBV3-2
TGTGCCAGCACCTCACGCTCCGTTACGGGCGAGCAGTACTTC | CASTSRSVTGEQYF | - | TRBJ2-7 | few | TRBV6-5
TGTGCCACCAGTGAGACCTCCGGGACCGGAGGAGATACGCAGTATTTT | CATSETSGTGGDTQYF | - | TRBJ2-3 | - | TRBV24-1
TGTGCCAGCGACAGGGCGACTCACGAGCAGTACTTC | CASDRATHEQYF | TRBD1 | TRBJ2-7 | - | TRBV6-5
TGTGCCAGCAGTTTAATTGGAGATGAGCAGTTCTTC | CASSLIGDEQFF | - | TRBJ2-1 | - | TRBV12-3/TRBV12-4
TGTGCCAGCAGTCCTGTGGGAAACACTGAAGCTTTCTTT | CASSPVGNTEAFF | - | TRBJ1-1 | - | TRBV25-1
TGTGCCAGCAGCTTAGGGTCGGGACGACAGACTAACTATGGCTACACCTTC | CASSLGSGRQTNYGYTF | - | TRBJ1-2 | - | TRBV7-9
TGTGCCAGCAGCGACAGATACACCGGGGAGCTGTTTTTT | CASSDRYTGELFF | - | TRBJ2-2 | once | TRBV7-3
TGTGCCAGCAGCTACCTTGAGACCCAGTACTTC | CASSYLETQYF | - | TRBJ2-5 | - | TRBV12-3/TRBV12-4
TGTGCCTGGTCACATCTACAGGGGACCCAGCCCCAGCATTTT | CAWSHLQGTQPQHF | TRBD1 | TRBJ1-5 | - | TRBV30
TGCGCCAGCAGCCAACCGACAGGACAGAACACTGAAGCTTTCTTT | CASSQPTGQNTEAFF | - | TRBJ1-1 | - | TRBV4-1
TGTGCCAGCAGCCAAGATCCGACAGCCCTCTATGGCTACACCTTC | CASSQDPTALYGYTF | - | TRBJ1-2 | - | TRBV3-1/TRBV3-2
TGTGCCAGCAGTTTCGGAGGAGCTGGGGCCAACGTCCTGACTTTC | CASSFGGAGANVLTF | - | TRBJ2-6 | - | TRBV28
TGTGCCAGTAGTATAGATCTCGAGACAGGGTCCTACAATGAGCAGTTCTTC | CASSIDLETGSYNEQFF | TRBD1 | TRBJ2-1 | - | TRBV19
TGTGCCAGCAGCCTAAGACAGGGCTTTCAAGAGACCCAGTACTTC | CASSLRQGFQETQYF | TRBD1 | TRBJ2-5 | - | TRBV13
TGTGCCAGCAGCCTCAGACAGGGGAAATACGAGCAGTACTTC | CASSLRQGKYEQYF | TRBD1 | TRBJ2-7 | - | TRBV11-1
TGTGCCAGCAGCTCCTTCCCCGACCCCGACAATGAGCAGTTCTTC | CASSSFPDPDNEQFF | - | TRBJ2-1 | - | TRBV11-2
TGTGCCAGCAGACGAACAGGGTCCTACGAGCAGTACTTC | CASRRTGSYEQYF | - | TRBJ2-7 | - | TRBV25-1
TGTGCCAGCAGCTTAGCGCGGCTAGCGGGGGATTACTACAATGAGCAGTTCTTC | CASSLARLAGDYYNEQFF | TRBD2 | TRBJ2-1 | - | TRBV7-9
TGTGCCAGCAGCTTAGACCCAGTCACAAGGAGTGATGAAGCTTTCTTT | CASSLDPVTRSDEAFF | - | TRBJ1-1 | - | TRBV11-3
TGTGCCAGCTCACCAGAGCAGGGTAGCACAGATACGCAGTATTTT | CASSPEQGSTDTQYF | - | TRBJ2-3 | - | TRBV18
TGTGCCAGCAGGCAACAGGGCCCCGGGGAGCTGTTTTTT | CASRQQGPGELFF | - | TRBJ2-2 | - | TRBV2
TGTGCCAGTAGTAAAAACAGGGAGAACACTGAAGCTTTCTTT | CASSKNRENTEAFF | - | TRBJ1-1 | - | TRBV19
TGCGCCAGGAGGGAATACTCTGGAAACACCATATATTTT | CARREYSGNTIYF | - | TRBJ1-3 | few | TRBV10-1
TGTGCCAGTGGGCGGGCTAGCACAGATACGCAGTATTTT | CASGRASTDTQYF | - | TRBJ2-3 | - | TRBV7-2
TGTGCCAGCAGCTTAAACTCTCTAGAGACCCAGTACTTC | CASSLNSLETQYF | - | TRBJ2-5 | - | TRBV7-6
TGTGCCAGTAGTACTCTCCGGGGTTGGGACACTGAAGCTTTCTTT | CASSTLRGWDTEAFF | - | TRBJ1-1 | - | TRBV19
TGTGCCAGCAGGGGACCCCATGGCTACACCTTC | CASRGPHGYTF | - | TRBJ1-2 | - | TRBV28
TGTGCCAGCAGCCAGACAGGGGGACGTGAAAAACTGTTTTTT | CASSQTGGREKLFF | TRBD1 | TRBJ1-4 | - | TRBV11-1
TGTGCCAGCAGATCTTACAGGGGAACTAATGAAAAACTGTTTTTT | CASRSYRGTNEKLFF | TRBD1 | TRBJ1-4 | - | TRBV3-1/TRBV3-2
TGTGCCACCAGTAATCTAGCGGGGGGGCCAGATACGCAGTATTTT | CATSNLAGGPDTQYF | TRBD2 | TRBJ2-3 | - | TRBV24-1
TGTGCCAGCAGTTTAGGACGCCGACTCAAAAACATTCAGTACTTC | CASSLGRRLKNIQYF | - | TRBJ2-4 | - | TRBV28
TGTGCCAGCAGCCGCGACGGTCTTTCTCAGCCCCAGCATTTT | CASSRDGLSQPQHF | - | TRBJ1-5 | - | TRBV6-5
TGTGCCAGCAGCTCCGAGACAGCCTCCTACGAGCAGTACTTC | CASSSETASYEQYF | - | TRBJ2-7 | - | TRBV5-4